The text below deals with one T cell receptor (beta chain). The clone's antigen remains unknown. Base-call qualities are not available, and no considerably larger clone is one nucleotide away. The sample originates from a study of blood T cell repertoires in COVID-19 (dated by TCRdb to about 2020). A note on the overall study: Collaborator samples came from the United States, Italy and Spain and covered acute and convalescent phases of COVID-19. The prospective study material was composed of cDNA or gDNA derived from T cells, B-cell-depleted T cells, or PBMCs. Subjects who had been exposed to COVID-19, were actively infected with it, or had recovered from it provided the deeply sampled blood TCRbeta repertoires that made up the dataset. A freely available public database, intended as a resource for researchers studying the immune response to SARS-CoV-2, is where the repertoires were released. Samples came from the ongoing ImmuneRACE study (first 160 participants) plus 1,254 subjects from 6 global collaborators. Nearly every sample came with metadata listing a de-identified subject ID, COVID-19 status, age in years and sex. Where HLA class I and class II types were available, the types were taken from metadata supplied by the sample provider, not from assay-based typing.

Each collaborating institution followed its own protocols to collect whole blood in K2EDTA tubes. For TCRbeta analysis, collaborator samples were shipped as frozen whole blood, as isolated PBMCs, or as DNA extracted from either sample type. V is trimmed back by 4 bases and J by 5 bases, and the junction contains 13 bases that no gene match accounts for. Its CDR3 holds 17 amino acids, cysteine through phenylalanine. Only CDR3 DNA is held: 51 bases, read in frame from base 1. The germline V gene (reference sequence) sets CDR1 to LNHDA and CDR2 to SQIVND. Study-level results and caveats: The quantity of clinical and demographic metadata differed by source and by participant and was supplied without curation.

The immunoSEQ Assay, a bias-controlled multiplex PCR, was used to amplify TCRbeta CDR3 regions from genomic DNA. The source study handled its data this way. The number of nucleated cells in each sample was estimated by amplification of reference gene primers within the assay. To quantify the absolute abundance of each unique TCRbeta CDR3 rearrangement, sequence reads were collapsed and filtered. Productive Simpson clonality was computed per sample as the square root of Simpson's diversity index over productive rearrangements. TCRdb took this table from immuneACCESS and kept in-frame rearrangements with V and J called. Such tables lack part of the clones; where checked against another copy, unresolved V genes explain under half of the gap, and the rest is unexplained. For V, J and clone size, that table is used; D and trimming come from the DNA. This sample comprises some 80,000 clones, 75% to 85% of them detected only once. The ten largest clones take up 5% to 6% of the sample.

This sequence originates from an elderly woman with active or convalescent COVID-19. Sequenced input: peripheral blood. The V and J genes are TRBV19 and TRBJ1-1; a stretch of 10 junction bases matches TRBD1. The CDR3 is CASSTGDRGRSGTEAFF. The bases read TGTGCCAGTAGTACCGGGGACAGGGGTCGTTCAGGGACTGAAGCTTTCTTT. With the portions outside the CDR3 filled from the reference TRBV19 and TRBJ1-1 genes, the complete variable region becomes DGGITQSPKYLFRKEGQNVTLSCEQNLNHDAMYWYRQDPGQGLRLIYYSQIVNDFQKGDIAEGYSVSREKKESFPLTVTSAQKNPTAFYLCASSTGDRGRSGTEAFFGQGTRLTVV.